This T cell receptor (beta chain) was recovered during a study of T cells in Graves' hyperthyroidism and ophthalmopathy. Study results and limitations: The authors' 13 V-J model separated ophthalmopathy from stable hyperthyroidism. Before onset, by a median of around 6.1 months, the model predicted ophthalmopathy.

Germline-derived CDR1 and CDR2 are MNHNS and SASEGT. The CDR3 sequence is 15 residues long. V lost 2 bases to trimming and J lost 4 bases, with 14 bases between them. PBMCs came from 10 ml fresh peripheral blood. RNA transcripts were the template for amplifying TCR beta CDR3 regions. TCR CDR3 regions were first amplified by RT-PCR with HTBI primers. TCRdb re-called the multiplex PCR reads through MiXCR, storing one row per CDR3 protein. Seen here are around 600,000 distinct CDR3 sequences, 15% to 20% observed once, and the top ten hold roughly 3.5%. Many counts were recorded for this clonotype. Its antigen is undetermined.

The clonotype was recovered from a woman aged 40 to 50 with Graves' ophthalmopathy. The chain carries TRBV6-1 and TRBJ2-5; D call uncertain. The sequenced sample was blood. The CDR3 loop is CASSEFQGPAETQYF. The CDR3 DNA is TGTGCCAGCAGTGAATTCCAAGGACCGGCAGAGACCCAGTACTTC.